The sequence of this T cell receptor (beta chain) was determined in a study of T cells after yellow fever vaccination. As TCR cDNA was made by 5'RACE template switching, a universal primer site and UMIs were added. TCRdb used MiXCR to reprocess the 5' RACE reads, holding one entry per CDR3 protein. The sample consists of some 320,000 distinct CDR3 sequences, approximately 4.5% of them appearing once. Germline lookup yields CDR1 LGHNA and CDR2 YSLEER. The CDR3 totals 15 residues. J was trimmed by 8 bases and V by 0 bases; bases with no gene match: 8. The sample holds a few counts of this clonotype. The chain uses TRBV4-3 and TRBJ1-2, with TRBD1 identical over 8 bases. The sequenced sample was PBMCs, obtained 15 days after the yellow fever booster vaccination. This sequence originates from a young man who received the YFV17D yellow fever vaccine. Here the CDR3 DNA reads TGCGCCAGCAGCCAAGAGCCAGGGGGCGCGGAGGGCTACACCTTC. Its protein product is CASSQEPGGAEGYTF.